This T cell receptor (beta chain) stems from a study of STAT3 mutations in large granular lymphocyte leukemia. Across the whole study: Roughly 44% of treated T-LGLL patients showed hematologic response to immunosuppression. Study-level results: In about 30% of the 18 patients, new TCR clonotypes emerged after therapy. At least one immunodominant TCR beta clonotype appeared in every T-cell large granular lymphocyte leukemia patient. Some patients had persisting codominant clonotypes that could mask small clones.

In the case of this clone: Its target is unknown.

CDR3 length equals 17 residues. Trimming removed 5 bases from V and 3 bases from J; junction bases left unmatched: 9. Germline V gene sequence: CDR1 SGHRS, CDR2 YFSETQ. Some 41,000 productive templates were obtained per sample on average. Clones were sequenced by immunoSEQ multiplex PCR, and TCRdb holds only the in-frame ones, with some missing. The table includes some 9,800 clones, about 85% detected once. V and J are TRBV5-1 and TRBJ2-5; 14 bases align to TRBD2. Specimen: peripheral blood mononuclear cells. This TCR was sampled from a man aged 55 to 70 with T-cell large granular lymphocyte leukemia. Some clones in this sample may be carry-over from other donors' samples. CDR3 sequence reads: CASSPGTSGRREETQYF. CDR3 sequence (DNA): TGCGCCAGCAGTCCCGGGACTAGCGGGAGAAGAGAAGAGACCCAGTACTTC.